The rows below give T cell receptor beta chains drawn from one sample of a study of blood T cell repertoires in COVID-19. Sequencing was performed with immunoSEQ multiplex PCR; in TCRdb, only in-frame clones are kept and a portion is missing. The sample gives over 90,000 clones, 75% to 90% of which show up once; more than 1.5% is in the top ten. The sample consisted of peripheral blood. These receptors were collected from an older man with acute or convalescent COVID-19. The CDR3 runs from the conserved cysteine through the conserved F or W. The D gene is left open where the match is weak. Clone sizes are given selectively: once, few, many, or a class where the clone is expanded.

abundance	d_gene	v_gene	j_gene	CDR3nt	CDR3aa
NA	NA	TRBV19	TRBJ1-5	TGTGCCACTGGGACATTCAGGATGCGGCCCCAGCATTTT	CATGTFRMRPQHF
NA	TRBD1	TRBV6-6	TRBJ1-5	TGTGCCAGCAGTTTCTCCGGGACAGGGGACCAGCCCCAGCATTTT	CASSFSGTGDQPQHF
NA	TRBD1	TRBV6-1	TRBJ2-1	TGTGCCAGCAGTGAAGCCAAGGGGGACAGGGGGCGTTCCTACAATGAGCAGTTCTTC	CASSEAKGDRGRSYNEQFF
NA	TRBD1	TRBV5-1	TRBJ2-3	TGCGCCAGCAGCCGCACAGGGGGTCTAGATACGCAGTATTTT	CASSRTGGLDTQYF
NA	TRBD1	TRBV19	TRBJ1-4	TGTGCCAGTAGTATGGGACAGGGGATAAATGAAAAACTGTTTTTT	CASSMGQGINEKLFF
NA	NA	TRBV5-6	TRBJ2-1	TGTGCCAGCAGCTTGGTGGACAGCCCGGGGCAGTTCTTC	CASSLVDSPGQFF
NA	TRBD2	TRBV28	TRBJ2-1	TGTGCCAGCAGTTTGCCCGGACTAGCGTCTGAGCAGTTCTTC	CASSLPGLASEQFF
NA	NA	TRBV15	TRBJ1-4	TGTGCCACCAGCAGAGCGGGGGGGCAGGGTCGAACTAATGAAAAACTGTTTTTT	CATSRAGGQGRTNEKLFF
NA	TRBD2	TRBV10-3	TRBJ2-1	TGTGCCATCAGTGAGTCGATGACTAGCGGGAGCGATGAGCAGTTCTTC	CAISESMTSGSDEQFF
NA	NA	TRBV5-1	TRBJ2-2	TGCGCCAGCAGCTTGGGGCTAGCAGCGAACACCGGGGAGCTGTTTTTT	CASSLGLAANTGELFF
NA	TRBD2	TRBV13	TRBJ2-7	TGTGCCAGCAGCTTAGAGAGAGCGGGAGGCTACGAGCAGTACTTC	CASSLERAGGYEQYF
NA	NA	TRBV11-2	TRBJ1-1	TGTGCCAGCAGCTTAGACCTCGGGAGTGAAGCTTTCTTT	CASSLDLGSEAFF
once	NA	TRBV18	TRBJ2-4	TGTGCCAGCTCACCCCAGAGAGGTCGGGACATTCAGTACTTC	CASSPQRGRDIQYF
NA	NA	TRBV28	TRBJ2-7	TGTGCCAGCAGTCACTACGAGCAGTACTTC	CASSHYEQYF
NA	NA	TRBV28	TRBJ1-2	TGTGCCAGCAGATCTCCCGGGACATCTGGCTACACCTTC	CASRSPGTSGYTF
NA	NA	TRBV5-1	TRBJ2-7	TGCGCCAGCAGCCGTACAGATCTCTACGAGCAGTACTTC	CASSRTDLYEQYF